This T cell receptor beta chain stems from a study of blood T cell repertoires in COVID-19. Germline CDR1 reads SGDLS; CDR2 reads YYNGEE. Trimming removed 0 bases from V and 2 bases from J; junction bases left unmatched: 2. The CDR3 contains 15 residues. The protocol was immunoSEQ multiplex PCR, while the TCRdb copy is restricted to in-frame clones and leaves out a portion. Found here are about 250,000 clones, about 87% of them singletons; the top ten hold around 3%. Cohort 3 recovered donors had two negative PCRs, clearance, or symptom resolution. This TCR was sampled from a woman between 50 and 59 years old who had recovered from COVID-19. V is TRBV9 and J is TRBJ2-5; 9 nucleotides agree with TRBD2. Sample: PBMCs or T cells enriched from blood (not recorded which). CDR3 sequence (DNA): TGTGCCAGCAGCGTAGGACTAGCGGTACAAGAGACCCAGTACTTC. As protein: CASSVGLAVQETQYF.